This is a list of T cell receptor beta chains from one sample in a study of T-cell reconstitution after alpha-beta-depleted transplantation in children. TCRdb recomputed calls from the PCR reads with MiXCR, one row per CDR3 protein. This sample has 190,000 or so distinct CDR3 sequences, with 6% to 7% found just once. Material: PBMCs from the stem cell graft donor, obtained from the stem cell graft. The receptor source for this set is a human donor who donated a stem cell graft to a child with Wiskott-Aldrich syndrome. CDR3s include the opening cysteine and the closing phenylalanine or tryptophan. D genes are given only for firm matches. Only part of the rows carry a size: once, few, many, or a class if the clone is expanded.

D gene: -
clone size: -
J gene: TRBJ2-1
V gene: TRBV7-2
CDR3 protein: CASSPRVEQFF
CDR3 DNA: TGTGCCAGCAGCCCCCGGGTTGAGCAGTTCTTC

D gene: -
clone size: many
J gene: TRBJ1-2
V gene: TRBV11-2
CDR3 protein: CASSSRRESNYGYTF
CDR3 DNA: TGTGCCAGCAGCTCACGCAGAGAATCTAACTATGGCTACACCTTC

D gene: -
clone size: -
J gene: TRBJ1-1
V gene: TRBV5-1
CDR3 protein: CASSLEVPGATEAFF
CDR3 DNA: TGCGCCAGCAGCTTGGAGGTCCCGGGCGCCACTGAAGCTTTCTTT

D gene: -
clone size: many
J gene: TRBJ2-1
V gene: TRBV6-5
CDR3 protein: CASSYSVGISYNEQFF
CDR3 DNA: TGTGCCAGCAGTTACTCGGTTGGGATTTCCTACAATGAGCAGTTCTTC

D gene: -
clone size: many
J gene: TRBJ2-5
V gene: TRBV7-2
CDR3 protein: CASSLRGGETQYF
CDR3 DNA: TGTGCCAGCAGCTTAAGGGGAGGAGAGACCCAGTACTTC

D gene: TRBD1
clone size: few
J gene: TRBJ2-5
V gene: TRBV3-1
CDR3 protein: CASTPSLSPGQKETQYF
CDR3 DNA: TGTGCCAGCACACCCAGCCTATCACCGGGACAGAAAGAGACCCAGTACTTC

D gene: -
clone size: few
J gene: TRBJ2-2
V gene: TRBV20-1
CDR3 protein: CSAYGTGRANTGELFF
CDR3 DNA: TGCAGTGCGTACGGGACCGGGCGGGCGAACACCGGGGAGCTGTTTTTT

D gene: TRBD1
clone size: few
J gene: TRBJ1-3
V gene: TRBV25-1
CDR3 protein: CASGQGVSGNTIYF
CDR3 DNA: TGTGCCAGCGGACAGGGAGTCTCTGGAAACACCATATATTTT

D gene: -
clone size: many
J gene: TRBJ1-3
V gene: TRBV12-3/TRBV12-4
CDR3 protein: CASWISGNTIYF
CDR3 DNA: TGTGCCAGCTGGATCTCTGGAAACACCATATATTTT

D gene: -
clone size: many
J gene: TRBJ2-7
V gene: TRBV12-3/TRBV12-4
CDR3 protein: CASSRNVAYEQYF
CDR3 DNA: TGTGCCAGCAGTCGAAACGTTGCCTACGAGCAGTACTTC

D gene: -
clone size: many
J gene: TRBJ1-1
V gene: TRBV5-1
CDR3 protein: CASSLLSENTEAFF
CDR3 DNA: TGCGCCAGCAGCTTGCTGTCTGAAAACACTGAAGCTTTCTTT

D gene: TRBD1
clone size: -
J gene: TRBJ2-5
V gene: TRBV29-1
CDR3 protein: CSTTRGQGEETQYF
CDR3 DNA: TGCAGCACCACAAGGGGACAGGGGGAAGAGACCCAGTACTTC

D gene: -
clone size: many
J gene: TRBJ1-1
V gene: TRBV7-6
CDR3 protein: CASSLGPEEVNTEAFF
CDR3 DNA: TGTGCCAGCAGCTTAGGCCCAGAGGAGGTGAACACTGAAGCTTTCTTT

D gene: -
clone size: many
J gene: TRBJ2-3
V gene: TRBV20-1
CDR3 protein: CSARDGSQDTDTQYF
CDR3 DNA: TGCAGTGCTAGGGACGGATCCCAAGACACAGATACGCAGTATTTT

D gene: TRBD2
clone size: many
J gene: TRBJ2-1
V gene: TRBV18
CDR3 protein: CASSPPAPGGGYNEQFF
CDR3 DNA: TGTGCCAGCTCACCTCCTGCACCGGGAGGAGGATACAATGAGCAGTTCTTC

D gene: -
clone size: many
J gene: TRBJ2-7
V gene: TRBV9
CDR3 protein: CASSVDVSSSTYEQYF
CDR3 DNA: TGTGCCAGCAGCGTAGACGTGAGCAGTTCCACCTACGAGCAGTACTTC

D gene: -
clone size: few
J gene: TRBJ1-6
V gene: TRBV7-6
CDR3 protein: CASSLRPVSGENTGYNSPLHF
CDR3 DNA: TGTGCCAGCAGCTTACGTCCCGTATCAGGGGAAAATACTGGTTATAATTCACCCCTCCACTTT

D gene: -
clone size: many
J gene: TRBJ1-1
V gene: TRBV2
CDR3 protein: CASSKEEGNTEAFF
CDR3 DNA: TGTGCCAGCAGCAAAGAGGAGGGGAACACTGAAGCTTTCTTT

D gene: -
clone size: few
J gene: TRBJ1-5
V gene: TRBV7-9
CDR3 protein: CASSADLSNQPQHF
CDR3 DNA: TGTGCCAGCAGCGCCGACCTTAGCAATCAGCCCCAGCATTTT

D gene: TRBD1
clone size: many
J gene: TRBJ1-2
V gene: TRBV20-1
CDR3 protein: CSANGPRTGGYGYTF
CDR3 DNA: TGCAGTGCTAATGGCCCCAGGACAGGGGGCTATGGCTACACCTTC

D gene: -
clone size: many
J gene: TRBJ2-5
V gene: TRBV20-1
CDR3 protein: CSAMNSQGRETQYF
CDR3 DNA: TGCAGTGCTATGAACAGCCAAGGGAGGGAGACCCAGTACTTC

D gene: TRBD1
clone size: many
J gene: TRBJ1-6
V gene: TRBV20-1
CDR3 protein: CSARDGRGNSPLHF
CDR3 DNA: TGCAGTGCTAGAGATGGCAGGGGGAATTCACCCCTCCACTTT

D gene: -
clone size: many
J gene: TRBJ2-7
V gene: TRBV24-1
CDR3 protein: CATSDGQDYYEQYF
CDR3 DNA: TGTGCCACCAGTGACGGACAGGACTACTACGAGCAGTACTTC

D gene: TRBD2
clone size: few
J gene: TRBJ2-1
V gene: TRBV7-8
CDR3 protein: CASSVRLAGGPNSSYNEQFF
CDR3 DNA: TGTGCCAGCAGCGTACGGCTAGCGGGAGGGCCCAACTCCTCCTACAATGAGCAGTTCTTC

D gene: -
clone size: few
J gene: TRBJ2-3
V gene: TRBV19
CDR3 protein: CASSIQYTDTQYF
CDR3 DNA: TGTGCCAGTAGTATCCAATACACAGATACGCAGTATTTT

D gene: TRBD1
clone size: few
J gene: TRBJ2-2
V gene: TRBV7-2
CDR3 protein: CASSLAVGQWELFF
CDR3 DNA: TGTGCCAGCAGCTTAGCGGTGGGACAGTGGGAGCTGTTTTTT

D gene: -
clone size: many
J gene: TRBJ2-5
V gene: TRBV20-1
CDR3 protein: CSASPDQETQYF
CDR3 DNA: TGCAGTGCTAGTCCCGACCAAGAGACCCAGTACTTC

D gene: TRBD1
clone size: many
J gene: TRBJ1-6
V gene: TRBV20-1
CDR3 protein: CSAPGTEYNSPLHF
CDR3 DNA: TGCAGTGCTCCCGGGACAGAGTATAATTCACCCCTCCACTTT

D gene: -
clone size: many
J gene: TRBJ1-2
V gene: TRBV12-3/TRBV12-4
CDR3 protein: CASSIGPRALGYGYTF
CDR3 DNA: TGTGCCAGCAGCATTGGACCCCGGGCCTTGGGCTATGGCTACACCTTC

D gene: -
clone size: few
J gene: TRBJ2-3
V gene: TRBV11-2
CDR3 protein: CASSSEPGLLVGTDTQYF
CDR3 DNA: TGTGCCAGCAGCTCCGAACCGGGACTCCTCGTAGGCACAGATACGCAGTATTTT

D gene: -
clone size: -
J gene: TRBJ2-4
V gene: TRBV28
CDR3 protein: CASSFTVTGMAKNIQYF
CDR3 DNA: TGTGCCAGCAGTTTCACGGTAACAGGGATGGCCAAAAACATTCAGTACTTC

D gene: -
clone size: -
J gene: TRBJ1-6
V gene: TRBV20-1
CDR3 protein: CSARTGSASPLHF
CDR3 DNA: TGCAGTGCTAGAACAGGGTCGGCTTCACCCCTCCACTTT

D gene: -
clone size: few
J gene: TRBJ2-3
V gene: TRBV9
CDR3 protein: CASSVSGTPPDTQYF
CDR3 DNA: TGTGCCAGCAGCGTATCGGGGACCCCCCCAGATACGCAGTATTTT

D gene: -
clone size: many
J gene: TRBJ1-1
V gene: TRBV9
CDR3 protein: CASSVKLNTEAFF
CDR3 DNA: TGTGCCAGCAGCGTAAAGTTGAACACTGAAGCTTTCTTT